This record covers a single T cell receptor beta chain. These data belong to a study of blood T cell repertoires in COVID-19. Whole-study context: Sites across the United States, Italy and Spain contributed samples from acute and convalescent COVID-19. Sources were T cells, B-cell-depleted T cells, or PBMCs; the material itself was cDNA or gDNA.

Germline values: CDR1 MNHEY, CDR2 SVGAGI. The CDR3 runs 16 residues. The V end lost 0 bases, the J end lost 7 bases, and 16 bases lay between the germline ends. Per the original data handling: Scientists estimated how many nucleated cells there were by amplifying reference gene primers. Profiled with immunoSEQ multiplex PCR; TCRdb holds only in-frame clones, not every one. The V and J calls and the clone size are those of that table, but D and trimming were determined from the DNA. The repertoire holds about 110,000 clones, with more than 60% as singletons. The chain carries TRBV6-5 and TRBJ2-1; maybe TRBD1 (5 bases). The clonotype was recovered from a man aged 65-85 years with active or convalescent COVID-19. Sequencing was done on a sample of peripheral blood. The CDR3 DNA follows: TGTGCCAGCAGTTACTCCTGGCTCGAAAGGGGTAATGAGCAGTTCTTC. This translates into CASSYSWLERGNEQFF.